This TCR beta chain is drawn from a study of OX40 agonist ivuxolimab in advanced cancers. Study details: Ivuxolimab doses were 0.01, 0.1, 0.3, 1.5, 3 or 10 mg/kg every 2 weeks. Past anti-PD-1, anti-PD-L1 or anti-CTLA-4 therapy was accepted, and roughly 38% had received some.

Remarks on this clone: What it binds is unknown.

Overall study findings and caveats: Expanded clones were, on average, more numerous among CD8+ T cells than CD4+.

Sequenced by immunoSEQ multiplex PCR; TCRdb stores in-frame clones only, minus some. Of about 38,000 clones in the sample, around 80% were seen once. The receptor comes from an adult with an advanced solid tumor such as melanoma, head and neck, liver or kidney cancer. The sequencing here drew on CD4+ or CD8+ T cells sorted from blood, taken in a trial of the OX40 agonist ivuxolimab.

CDR3 in amino acids: CASGDGISNEQFF. CDR3 DNA: TGTGCCTCGGGGGACGGGATTAGCAATGAGCAGTTCTTC. The chain employs TRBV7-3 and TRBJ2-1; perhaps TRBD2 as D (6 bases). Per germline, CDR1 SGHTA and CDR2 FQGTGA. This CDR3 spans 13 amino acids. Trimming pared 11 bases from V and 6 bases from J, leaving 17 bases between.